This record concerns one T cell receptor (beta chain) sequence. It lacks a known antigen. One base away there is no much larger clone; base qualities are not given. CDR3 length: 14 amino acids, cysteine to phenylalanine. CDR3 DNA is the only sequence kept; it has 42 bases, read in frame from the first base. V was cut back by 2 bases and J by 3 bases, leaving a gap of 11 bases between them. CDR1 and CDR2 (SGHDN, FVKESK) derive from the germline V gene. The source of the sample is a study of molecular identifiers for immune sequencing clone quantification (dated by TCRdb to the late 2010s). At the level of the whole study: For a replicate experiment, RNA from around 20,000 or 100,000 naive CD8 T cells was divided into five aliquots, of which four were sequenced. CD8 T cells were used in a methods study to benchmark molecular-identifier clustering-based TCR repertoire sequencing (MIDCIRS) and TCR RNA copy counting.

Libraries came from PCR. The sequencer listed for this sample is Illumina HiSeq 4000. Preparation of bulk TCR libraries followed a previously described approach, with the TCR primers listed in Table S5. Total RNA was purified with the Qiagen AllPrep DNA/RNA kit. Before analysis, reads from multiple sequencing runs of one library were combined. As for how the authors treated the data: Reads were retained only if their TCR constant sequence matched exactly, and those retained reads were trimmed to 150 nt and grouped according to their 12-nt molecular barcodes. Reads in each barcode group were sub-clustered using a 15% Levenshtein threshold, and a quality-weighted consensus sequence was built for each RNA molecule. Non-functional sequences were excluded, and lower-count sequences lying one edit away from another sequence were also excluded. Based on a fit of two negative binomial distributions, barcode sub-clusters having less than 20% of the maximum read count were discarded. In TCRdb, the public reads were trimmed at Q25 with fastp and aligned with MiXCR, with productive beta chains retained. Records with the same CDR3 protein are collapsed into one entry carrying the most frequent genes and DNA. TCRdb, not the original authors, processed these V and J calls. The sample yields under 650,000 distinct CDR3 sequences; just under 20% were counted once. The ten largest clones capture around 0.86% of the sample.

Libraries of naive CD8 T cells were built from anywhere between about 19,000 and 1,000,000 sorted cells, with 10%, 30% or 50% of the purified RNA used. On a BD FACSAria II, naive CD8 T cells were FACS-sorted as CD8+CD4-CCR7+CD45RA+ and collected into RLT Plus buffer. Detection sensitivity was tested by spiking Jurkat RNA equal to over 8 TCR copies' worth into samples containing roughly 19,000-1,100,000 naive CD8 T cells. Enrichment of CD8 T cells was performed with RosetteSep CD8+ T Cell Enrichment Cocktail and Ficoll-Paque, after which ACK red cell lysis was carried out. Results the study describes overall, beyond this receptor: When barcode sub-clustering was not used, chimeric consensus sequences inflated TCR diversity, with chimeras reaching as high as 47%. The sizes of highly expanded clones could end up underestimated when identical TCR molecules share a barcode. Naive libraries contained spiked-in Jurkat TCR RNA (more than 9 copies' worth), which is not part of the donor repertoire. Even against a background of 750,000 to 1,000,000 naive CD8 T cells, spiked-in Jurkat TCR RNA amounting to a single cell's worth was reported to be detectable. Modeling estimated roughly 3.2 recovered TCR RNA copies per cell, compared with about 10 by digital PCR, which implies about 30% capture efficiency. Clones above 20 RNA copies held over 99% of molecules in CMV-specific effector cells but under 1% in naive cells.

The source is a human donor in good health. Some libraries in this study had Jurkat cell RNA spiked in. The specimen sequenced was naive CD8+ T cells from blood, with Jurkat cell RNA spiked in. The sample's cell subset or site label is to be understood as: FACS-sorted CD8+CD4-CCR7+CD45RA+ naive T cells. The V and J segments used are TRBV14 and TRBJ2-7; the D gene is tentatively TRBD1 or TRBD2, each matching 5 bases. The CDR3 loop reads CASSQKGTIYEQYF. The bases read TGTGCCAGCAGCCAAAAAGGGACCATCTACGAGCAGTACTTC.